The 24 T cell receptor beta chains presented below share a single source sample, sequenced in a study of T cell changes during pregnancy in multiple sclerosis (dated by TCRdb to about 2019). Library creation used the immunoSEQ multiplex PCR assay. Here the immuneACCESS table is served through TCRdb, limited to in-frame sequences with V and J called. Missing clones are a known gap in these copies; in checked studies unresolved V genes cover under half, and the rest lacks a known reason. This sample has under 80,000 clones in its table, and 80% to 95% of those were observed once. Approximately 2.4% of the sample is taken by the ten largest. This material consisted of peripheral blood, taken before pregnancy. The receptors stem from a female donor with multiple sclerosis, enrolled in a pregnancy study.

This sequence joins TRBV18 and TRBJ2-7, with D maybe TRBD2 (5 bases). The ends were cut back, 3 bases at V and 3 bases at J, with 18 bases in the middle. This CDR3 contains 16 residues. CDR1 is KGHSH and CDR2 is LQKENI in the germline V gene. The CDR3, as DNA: TGTGCCAGCTCACCGCTGGGCCTGGGGAGTCACTACGAGCAGTACTTC. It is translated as CASSPLGLGSHYEQYF.

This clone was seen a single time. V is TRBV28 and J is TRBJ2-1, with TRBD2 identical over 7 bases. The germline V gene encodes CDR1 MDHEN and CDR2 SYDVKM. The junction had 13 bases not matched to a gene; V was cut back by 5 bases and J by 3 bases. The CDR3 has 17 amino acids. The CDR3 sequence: CASSKPSGGIFYNEQFF. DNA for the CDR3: TGTGCCAGCAGTAAACCTAGCGGAGGGATCTTCTACAATGAGCAGTTCTTC.

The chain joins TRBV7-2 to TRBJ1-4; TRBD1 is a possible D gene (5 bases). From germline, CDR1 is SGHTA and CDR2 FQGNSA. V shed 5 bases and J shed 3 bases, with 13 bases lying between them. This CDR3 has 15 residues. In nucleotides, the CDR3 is TGTGCCAGCAGCCGACAGCGGGCAGCTAATGAAAAACTGTTTTTT. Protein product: CASSRQRAANEKLFF.

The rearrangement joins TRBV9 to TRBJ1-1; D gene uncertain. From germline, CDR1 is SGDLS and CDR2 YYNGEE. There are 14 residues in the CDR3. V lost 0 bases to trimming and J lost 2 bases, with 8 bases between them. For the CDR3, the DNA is TGTGCCAGCAGCGTAGTTAGTACCAACACTGAAGCTTTCTTT. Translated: CASSVVSTNTEAFF. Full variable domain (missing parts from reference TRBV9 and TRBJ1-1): DSGVTQTPKHLITATGQRVTLRCSPRSGDLSVYWYQQSLDQGLQFLIQYYNGEERAKGNILERFSAQQFPDLHSELNLSSLELGDSALYFCASSVVSTNTEAFFGQGTRLTVV.

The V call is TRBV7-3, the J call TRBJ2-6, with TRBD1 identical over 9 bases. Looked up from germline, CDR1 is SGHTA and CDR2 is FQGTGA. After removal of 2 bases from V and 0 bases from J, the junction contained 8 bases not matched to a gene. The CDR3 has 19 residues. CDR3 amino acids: CASSLFTGQGDSGANVLTF. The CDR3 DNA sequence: TGTGCCAGCAGCTTATTCACGGGACAGGGTGACTCTGGGGCCAACGTCCTGACTTTC.

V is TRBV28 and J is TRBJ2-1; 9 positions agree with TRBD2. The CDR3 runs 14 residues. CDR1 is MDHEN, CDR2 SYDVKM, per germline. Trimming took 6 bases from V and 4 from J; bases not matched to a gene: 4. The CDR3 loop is CASRLAGIYNEQFF. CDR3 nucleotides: TGTGCCAGCAGGCTAGCGGGGATTTACAATGAGCAGTTCTTC.

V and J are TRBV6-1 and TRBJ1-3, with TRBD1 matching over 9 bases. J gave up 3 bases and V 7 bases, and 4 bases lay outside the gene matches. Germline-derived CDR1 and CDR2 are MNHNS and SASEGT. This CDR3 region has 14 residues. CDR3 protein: CASNLGQGGNTIYF. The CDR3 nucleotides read TGTGCCAGCAACCTGGGACAGGGTGGAAACACCATATATTTT.

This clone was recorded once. The CDR3 protein is CASSPRDSYNQPQHF. CDR3 nucleotide sequence: TGTGCCAGCAGCCCTAGGGACAGTTATAATCAGCCCCAGCATTTT. The chain uses TRBV9 and TRBJ1-5; 7 bases line up with TRBD1. The CDR3 consists of 15 residues. In germline, CDR1 is SGDLS, CDR2 YYNGEE. V shed 4 bases, J shed 4 bases, and the junction held 8 bases outside the gene matches.

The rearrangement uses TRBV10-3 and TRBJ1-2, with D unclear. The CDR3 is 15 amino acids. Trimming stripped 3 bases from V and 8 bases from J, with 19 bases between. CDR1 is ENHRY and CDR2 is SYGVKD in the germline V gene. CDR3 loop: CAISDLSTAPKGYTF. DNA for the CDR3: TGTGCCATCAGTGATCTCTCGACTGCACCTAAGGGCTACACCTTC.

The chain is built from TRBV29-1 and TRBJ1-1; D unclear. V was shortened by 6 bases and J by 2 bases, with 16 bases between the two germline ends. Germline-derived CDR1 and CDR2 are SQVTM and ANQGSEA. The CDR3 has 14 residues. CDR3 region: CSVRPQALNTEAFF. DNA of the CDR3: TGCAGCGTCCGCCCTCAAGCCCTAAACACTGAAGCTTTCTTT. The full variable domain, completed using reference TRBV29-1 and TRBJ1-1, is SAVISQKPSRDICQRGTSLTIQCQVDSQVTMMFWYRQQPGQSLTLIATANQGSEATYESGFVIDKFPISRPNLTFSTLTVSNMSPEDSSIYLCSVRPQALNTEAFFGQGTRLTVV.

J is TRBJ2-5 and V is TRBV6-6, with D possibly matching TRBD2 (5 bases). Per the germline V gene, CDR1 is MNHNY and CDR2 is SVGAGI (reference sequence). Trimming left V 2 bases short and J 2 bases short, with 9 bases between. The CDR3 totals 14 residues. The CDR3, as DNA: TGTGCCAGCAGTTACACCTGGACTCAAGAGACCCAGTACTTC. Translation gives CASSYTWTQETQYF.

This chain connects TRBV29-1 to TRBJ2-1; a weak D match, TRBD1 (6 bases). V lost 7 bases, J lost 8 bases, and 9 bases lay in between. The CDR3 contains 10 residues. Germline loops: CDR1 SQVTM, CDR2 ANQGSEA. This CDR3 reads CSGGQDEQFF. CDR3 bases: TGCAGCGGGGGGCAGGATGAGCAGTTCTTC.

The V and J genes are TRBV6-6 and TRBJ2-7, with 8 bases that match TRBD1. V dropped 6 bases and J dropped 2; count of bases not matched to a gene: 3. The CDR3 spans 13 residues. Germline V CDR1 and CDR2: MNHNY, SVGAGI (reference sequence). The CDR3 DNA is TGTGCCAGCAGCCCAGGGGGCCCCTACGAGCAGTACTTC. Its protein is CASSPGGPYEQYF.

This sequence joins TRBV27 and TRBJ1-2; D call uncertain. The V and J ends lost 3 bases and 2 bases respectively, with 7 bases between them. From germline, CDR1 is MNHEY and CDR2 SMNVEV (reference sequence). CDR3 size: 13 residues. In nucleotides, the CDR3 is TGTGCCAGCAGTTTTGGCAGAAACTATGGCTACACCTTC. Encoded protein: CASSFGRNYGYTF.

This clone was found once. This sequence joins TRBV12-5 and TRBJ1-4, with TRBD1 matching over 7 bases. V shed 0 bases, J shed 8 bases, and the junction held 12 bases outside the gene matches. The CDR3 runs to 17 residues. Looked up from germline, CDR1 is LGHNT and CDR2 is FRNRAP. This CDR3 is CASGLVIRQGMGEKLFF. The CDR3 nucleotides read TGTGCTAGTGGTTTGGTTATCCGACAGGGTATGGGCGAAAAACTGTTTTTT. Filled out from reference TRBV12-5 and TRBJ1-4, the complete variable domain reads DARVTQTPRHKVTEMGQEVTMRCQPILGHNTVFWYRQTMMQGLELLAYFRNRAPLDDSGMPKDRFSAEMPDATLATLKIQPSEPRDSAVYFCASGLVIRQGMGEKLFFGSGTQLSVL.

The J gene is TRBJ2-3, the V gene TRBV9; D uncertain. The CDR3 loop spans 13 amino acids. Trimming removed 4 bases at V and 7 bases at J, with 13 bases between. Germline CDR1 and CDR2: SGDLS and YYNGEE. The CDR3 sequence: CASSPTTIHTQYF. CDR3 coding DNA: TGTGCCAGCAGCCCCACGACAATACATACGCAGTATTTT. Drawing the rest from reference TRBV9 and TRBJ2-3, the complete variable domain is DSGVTQTPKHLITATGQRVTLRCSPRSGDLSVYWYQQSLDQGLQFLIQYYNGEERAKGNILERFSAQQFPDLHSELNLSSLELGDSALYFCASSPTTIHTQYFGPGTRLTVL.

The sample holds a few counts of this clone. Here the CDR3 reads CASSVTGLTNEKLFF. For the CDR3, the DNA is TGTGCCAGCAGCGTAACAGGGCTTACTAATGAAAAACTGTTTTTT. This chain connects TRBV5-6 to TRBJ1-4; perhaps TRBD1 as D (6 bases). The CDR3 runs to 15 residues. Deletions cut 4 bases from V and 2 bases from J, with 12 bases between. CDR1 SGHDT and CDR2 YYEEEE come from the germline V gene.

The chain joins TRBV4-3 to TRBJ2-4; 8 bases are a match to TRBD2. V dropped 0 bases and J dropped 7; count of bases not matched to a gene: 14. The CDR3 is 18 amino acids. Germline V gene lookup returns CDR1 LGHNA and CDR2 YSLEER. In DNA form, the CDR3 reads TGCGCCAGCAGCCAAGATATTCGCCGGGAGGGCCCTCGTAACATTCAGTACTTC. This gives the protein CASSQDIRREGPRNIQYF.

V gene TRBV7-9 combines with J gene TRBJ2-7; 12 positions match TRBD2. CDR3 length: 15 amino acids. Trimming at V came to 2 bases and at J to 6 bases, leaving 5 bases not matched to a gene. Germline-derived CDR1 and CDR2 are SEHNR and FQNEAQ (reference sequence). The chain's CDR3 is CASSLRLAGAVEQYF. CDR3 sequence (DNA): TGTGCCAGCAGCTTAAGACTAGCGGGAGCAGTCGAGCAGTACTTC.

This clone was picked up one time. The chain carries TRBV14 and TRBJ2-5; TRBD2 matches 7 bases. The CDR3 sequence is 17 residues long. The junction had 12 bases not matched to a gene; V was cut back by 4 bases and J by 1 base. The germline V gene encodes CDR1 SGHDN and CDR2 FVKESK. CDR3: CASSLSPAGLPQETQYF. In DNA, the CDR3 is TGTGCCAGCAGCCTAAGTCCAGCGGGACTGCCCCAAGAGACCCAGTACTTC.

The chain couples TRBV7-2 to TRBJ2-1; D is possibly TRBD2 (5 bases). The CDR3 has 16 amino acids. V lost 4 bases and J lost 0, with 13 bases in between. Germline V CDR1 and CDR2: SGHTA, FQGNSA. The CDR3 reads CASSSSSPSSYNEQFF. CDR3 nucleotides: TGTGCCAGCAGCTCTTCTAGCCCGAGCTCCTACAATGAGCAGTTCTTC.

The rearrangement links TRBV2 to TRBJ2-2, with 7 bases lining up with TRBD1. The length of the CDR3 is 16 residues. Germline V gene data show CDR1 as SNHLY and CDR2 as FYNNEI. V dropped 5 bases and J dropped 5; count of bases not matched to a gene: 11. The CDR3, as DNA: TGTGCCAGCAGTCTGGGGGACAGCCTCTTGACCGGGGAGCTGTTTTTT. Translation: CASSLGDSLLTGELFF. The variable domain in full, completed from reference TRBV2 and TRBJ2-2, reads EPEVTQTPSHQVTQMGQEVILRCVPISNHLYFYWYRQILGQKVEFLVSFYNNEISEKSEIFDDQFSVERPDGSNFTLKIRSTKLEDSAMYFCASSLGDSLLTGELFFGEGSRLTVL.

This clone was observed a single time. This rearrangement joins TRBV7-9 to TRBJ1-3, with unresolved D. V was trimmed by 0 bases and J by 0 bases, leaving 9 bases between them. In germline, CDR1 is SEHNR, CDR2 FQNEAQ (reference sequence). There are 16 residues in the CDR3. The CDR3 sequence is CASSLASVSSGNTIYF. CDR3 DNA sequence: TGTGCCAGCAGCTTAGCGTCAGTGTCCTCTGGAAACACCATATATTTT.

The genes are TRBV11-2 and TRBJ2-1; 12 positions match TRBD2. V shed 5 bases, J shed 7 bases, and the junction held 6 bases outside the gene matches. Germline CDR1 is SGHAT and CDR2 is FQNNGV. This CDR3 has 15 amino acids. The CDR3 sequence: CASSPGLAGWNEQFF. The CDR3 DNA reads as TGTGCCAGCAGCCCCGGACTAGCGGGATGGAATGAGCAGTTCTTC.